The 28 T cell receptor beta chains below were found in one sample sequenced in a study of cytomegalovirus exposure and HLA in healthy donors. TCRdb keeps only in-frame clones here, not all; method: immunoSEQ multiplex PCR. The sample carries tens of thousands of clones, approximately 88% recorded once. The sample consisted of PBMCs. The receptor set was obtained from a woman between 18 and 30 years old in good health and CMV-seronegative.

J is TRBJ2-3 and V is TRBV4-1; TRBD2 matches at 9 bases. Germline CDR1 is MGHRA and CDR2 is YSYEKL. The CDR3 is made up of 17 amino acids. J lost 0 bases, V lost 0 bases, and 4 bases had no gene match. CDR3 nucleotide sequence: TGCGCCAGCAGCCAAGATCTAGCGGGGACTAGCACAGATACGCAGTATTTT. Its protein is CASSQDLAGTSTDTQYF.

The chain is built from TRBV9 and TRBJ2-1; the match to TRBD2 covers 14 bases. This CDR3 region has 15 residues. Germline V gives CDR1 SGDLS, CDR2 YYNGEE. Losses at the gene ends were 4 bases for V and 9 bases for J; bases not matched to a gene: 6. The CDR3 spells CASSTGLAGGLEQFF. DNA for the CDR3: TGTGCCAGCAGCACCGGACTAGCGGGAGGACTTGAGCAGTTCTTC. Full variable domain (missing parts from reference TRBV9 and TRBJ2-1): DSGVTQTPKHLITATGQRVTLRCSPRSGDLSVYWYQQSLDQGLQFLIQYYNGEERAKGNILERFSAQQFPDLHSELNLSSLELGDSALYFCASSTGLAGGLEQFFGPGTRLTVL.

The chain links TRBV5-4 to TRBJ2-3, with D uncertain. The CDR3 consists of 15 residues. The V gene's germline CDR1 is SGHNT and CDR2 YYREEE (reference sequence). V was shortened by 1 base and J by 4 bases, with 13 bases between the two germline ends. The CDR3 bases are TGTGCCAGCAGCTTGAACACAGTATTGGCAGATACGCAGTATTTT. This translates into CASSLNTVLADTQYF.

This sequence joins TRBV4-1 and TRBJ2-5, with 10 bases identical to TRBD2. V was pared by 1 base and J by 4 bases, with 12 bases of the junction left unmatched. This CDR3 is built from 18 residues. CDR1 and CDR2 (germline): MGHRA, YSYEKL. CDR3 amino acids: CASSQALAGLGAGETQYF. DNA of the CDR3: TGCGCCAGCAGCCAAGCACTAGCGGGATTAGGGGCGGGAGAGACCCAGTACTTC.

The chain links TRBV6-5 to TRBJ1-2, with 9 bases matching TRBD1. The CDR3 consists of 13 residues. Germline CDR1 MNHEY, CDR2 SVGAGI. Germline trimming cut 2 bases from V and 8 bases from J; bases unmatched to any gene: 3. CDR3 residues: CASSYRTGVGYTF. CDR3 coding DNA: TGTGCCAGCAGTTACCGGACAGGGGTAGGCTACACCTTC.

The chain employs TRBV7-9 and TRBJ1-1, with D possibly TRBD1 on 6 matching bases. Germline CDR1 and CDR2: SEHNR and FQNEAQ (reference sequence). CDR3 size: 15 residues. Trimming took 6 bases from V and 2 from J, leaving 16 bases between them. CDR3 in amino acids: CASRDKDRINTEAFF. The CDR3 DNA sequence: TGTGCCAGCAGGGATAAAGACAGGATAAACACTGAAGCTTTCTTT. The whole variable domain, remainder taken from reference TRBV7-9 and TRBJ1-1, is DTGVSQNPRHKITKRGQNVTFRCDPISEHNRLYWYRQTLGQGPEFLTYFQNEAQLEKSRLLSDRFSAERPKGSFSTLEIQRTEQGDSAMYLCASRDKDRINTEAFFGQGTRLTVV.

The rearrangement joins TRBV30 to TRBJ1-2, with D perhaps TRBD1 (5 bases). CDR3 length: 17 amino acids. V dropped 1 base and J dropped 5 bases, with 23 bases sitting between them. Germline CDR1 reads GTSNPN; CDR2 reads SVGIG (reference sequence). DNA of the CDR3: TGTGCCTGGAGTGACAGTATTACGCGGGGGAACTGGTATGGCTACACCTTC. Translating gives CAWSDSITRGNWYGYTF. The whole variable domain, remainder taken from reference TRBV30 and TRBJ1-2, is SQTIHQWPATLVQPVGSPLSLECTVEGTSNPNLYWYRQAAGRGLQLLFYSVGIGQISSEVPQNLSASRPQDRQFILSSKKLLLSDSGFYLCAWSDSITRGNWYGYTFGSGTRLTVV.

The CDR3 spells CASSFEQAGNTIYF. CDR3 coding DNA: TGCGCCAGCAGCTTCGAACAAGCTGGAAACACCATATATTTT. V usage is TRBV5-1 and J usage is TRBJ1-3; no clear D gene. Trimming shortened V by 2 bases and J by 2 bases, and 8 bases separated the two germline ends. CDR1 is SGHRS and CDR2 is YFSETQ in the germline V gene. This CDR3 contains 14 residues.

V and J are TRBV7-7 and TRBJ1-4, with D possibly TRBD1 on 5 matching bases. V shed 5 bases and J shed 10 bases, with 17 bases lying between them. The length of the CDR3 is 14 residues. From germline, CDR1 is SSHAT and CDR2 FNYEAQ (reference sequence). The CDR3 bases are TGTGCCAGCAGCCCGCATGAGCGGGGGGGAAAACTGTTTTTT. This gives the protein CASSPHERGGKLFF. Combining the CDR3 with reference TRBV7-7 and TRBJ1-4 gives the whole variable domain GAGVSQSPRYKVTKRGQDVTLRCDPISSHATLYWYQQALGQGPEFLTYFNYEAQPDKSGLPSDRFSAERPEGSISTLTIQRTEQRDSAMYRCASSPHERGGKLFFGSGTQLSVL.

This clone has just one count. The chain joins TRBV2 to TRBJ2-3; 13 positions match TRBD2. Trimming took 8 bases from V and 2 from J; bases not matched to a gene: 7. Germline V gives CDR1 SNHLY, CDR2 FYNNEI. The CDR3 runs 16 residues. The CDR3 DNA reads as TGTGCCAGCCTGAGACTAGCGGGGGGCTACACAGATACGCAGTATTTT. It specifies CASLRLAGGYTDTQYF.

This clone was detected a few times. J is TRBJ2-7 and V is TRBV2; perhaps TRBD2 as D (5 bases). The germline gives CDR1 SNHLY, CDR2 FYNNEI. V was cut by 8 bases and J by 5 bases, with 10 bases left in between. The CDR3 is 11 amino acids. CDR3 protein: CASALGNEQYF. CDR3 DNA: TGTGCCAGCGCACTAGGCAACGAGCAGTACTTC.

This chain joins TRBV27 and TRBJ1-2; possible D gene TRBD1, 6 bases. Germline V gives CDR1 MNHEY, CDR2 SMNVEV (reference sequence). The CDR3 spans 13 residues. Trimming took off 5 bases at V and 8 bases at J, with 15 bases between the two ends. This chain's CDR3 is CASSTGSESGYTF. In DNA form, the CDR3 reads TGTGCCAGCAGTACAGGGAGCGAATCGGGCTACACCTTC.

The rearrangement joins TRBV7-2 to TRBJ2-5; 10 bases align to TRBD2. This CDR3 comprises 15 residues. V was pared by 3 bases and J by 5 bases, with 6 bases of the junction left unmatched. CDR1 and CDR2 from the germline V gene are SGHTA and FQGNSA. CDR3 bases: TGTGCCAGCAGCTTCACTAGCGGGGTAGGGGAGACCCAGTACTTC. Translation gives CASSFTSGVGETQYF.

This clone turned up a few times. This rearrangement joins TRBV10-3 to TRBJ1-1, with 7 bases aligning to TRBD1. Per the germline V gene, CDR1 is ENHRY and CDR2 is SYGVKD. The length of the CDR3 is 13 residues. J gave up 7 bases and V 5 bases, and 7 bases lay outside the gene matches. The CDR3 protein is CAISPSGDSEAFF. CDR3 in DNA: TGTGCCATCAGTCCTTCGGGGGACAGTGAAGCTTTCTTT.

The chain couples TRBV19 to TRBJ1-2; TRBD1 agrees at 7 bases. Germline V gives CDR1 LNHDA, CDR2 SQIVND (reference sequence). V lost 8 bases, J lost 2 bases, and 5 bases stayed unmatched. The CDR3 sequence is 13 residues long. The chain's CDR3 is CASCPDRNYGYTF. CDR3 in DNA: TGTGCCAGTTGTCCGGACAGGAACTATGGCTACACCTTC.

The chain combines TRBV7-2 with TRBJ2-3; D is unclear. The germline V gene has CDR1 SGHTA and CDR2 FQGNSA. Trimming pared 5 bases from V and 5 bases from J, leaving 20 bases between. CDR3 length: 16 residues. The CDR3 nucleotides read TGTGCCAGCAGCCAGACTCCCAGTAGGCAGCGAGATACGCAGTATTTT. It is translated as CASSQTPSRQRDTQYF.

V gene TRBV6-1 combines with J gene TRBJ2-5; 8 nucleotides match TRBD2. CDR1 and CDR2 from the germline V gene are MNHNS and SASEGT. J lost 1 base, V lost 5 bases, and 6 bases had no gene match. The CDR3 covers 15 residues. CDR3 sequence (DNA): TGTGCCAGCAGTAGAGAGCGGGGGACCCAAGAGACCCAGTACTTC. Amino acids: CASSRERGTQETQYF.

The chain has TRBV27 and TRBJ2-7; tentatively, D is TRBD1 (6 bases). Trimming left V 8 bases short and J 6 bases short, with 17 bases between. The CDR3 consists of 13 residues. CDR1 is MNHEY and CDR2 is SMNVEV in the germline V gene (reference sequence). This CDR3 reads CASLGQSGREQYF. The CDR3 DNA sequence: TGTGCCAGCCTGGGACAATCAGGGCGCGAGCAGTACTTC.

This clone came up a few times. This rearrangement joins TRBV28 to TRBJ1-5, with 12 bases identical to TRBD1. Trimming at V came to 4 bases and at J to 0 bases, leaving 4 bases not matched to a gene. The CDR3 runs 17 residues. Germline CDR1 and CDR2: MDHEN and SYDVKM. This chain's CDR3 is CASSSGTGGYSNQPQHF. In nucleotides, the CDR3 is TGTGCCAGCAGTTCCGGGACAGGGGGCTATAGCAATCAGCCCCAGCATTTT.

The chain uses TRBV5-1 and TRBJ1-5; 7 nucleotides line up with TRBD1. Germline CDR1 reads SGHRS; CDR2 reads YFSETQ. V lost 4 bases and J lost 4; bases outside the gene matches: 8. The CDR3 has 15 amino acids. The DNA of the CDR3 is TGCGCCAGCAGCGAACAGACAGGGATTAATCAGCCCCAGCATTTT. It encodes CASSEQTGINQPQHF.

The chain is built from TRBV6-6 and TRBJ2-7; D is ambiguous. This CDR3 has 15 amino acids. Trimming removed 0 bases at V and 6 bases at J, with 15 bases between. The germline gives CDR1 MNHNY, CDR2 SVGAGI (reference sequence). DNA of the CDR3: TGTGCCAGCAGTTACTCGCGGCCAGATCCGCCCGAGCAGTACTTC. Protein sequence: CASSYSRPDPPEQYF.

This chain uses TRBV28 with TRBJ2-5; TRBD2 aligns across 12 bases. The CDR3 extends over 15 amino acids. CDR1 is MDHEN and CDR2 is SYDVKM in the germline V gene. V lost 6 bases, J lost 10 bases, and 12 bases stayed unmatched. The CDR3 protein is CASRTSGGLTGRQYF. Here the CDR3 DNA reads TGTGCCAGCAGGACTAGCGGGGGCCTCACTGGTCGCCAGTACTTC.

This chain connects TRBV15 to TRBJ2-6; D is undetermined. The CDR3 runs to 13 residues. Per the germline V gene, CDR1 is LNHNV and CDR2 is YYDKDF (reference sequence). V was shortened by 5 bases and J by 2 bases, with 4 bases between the two germline ends. The CDR3 coding sequence is TGTGCCACCAGCGCGGCTGGGGCCAACGTCCTGACTTTC. Its translation is CATSAAGANVLTF.

The V gene is TRBV5-1, the J gene TRBJ2-3; TRBD2 might be the D (6 bases). This CDR3 spans 15 amino acids. Germline V gives CDR1 SGHRS, CDR2 YFSETQ. Deletions cut 0 bases from V and 2 bases from J, with 10 bases between. CDR3 nucleotide sequence: TGCGCCAGCAGCTTGGGGGAGGCCTACACAGATACGCAGTATTTT. This codes for CASSLGEAYTDTQYF.

V is TRBV9 and J is TRBJ2-7; D perhaps matches TRBD2 (7 bases). V was shortened by 0 bases and J by 7 bases, with 20 bases between the two germline ends. The CDR3 spans 16 residues. Germline CDR1 is SGDLS and CDR2 is YYNGEE. Here the CDR3 reads CASSVGGGAGKKEQYF. The CDR3 DNA is TGTGCCAGCAGCGTAGGTGGGGGGGCCGGTAAAAAGGAGCAGTACTTC.

This rearrangement joins TRBV30 to TRBJ1-5; no firm D call. There are 13 residues in the CDR3. The V and J ends lost 4 bases and 6 bases respectively, with 13 bases between them. CDR1 GTSNPN and CDR2 SVGIG come from the germline V gene (reference sequence). DNA for the CDR3: TGTGCCTGGAATCACGGGTTGGGTCAGCCCCAGCATTTT. It is translated as CAWNHGLGQPQHF.

V usage is TRBV6-5 and J usage is TRBJ1-2; D remains ambiguous. This CDR3 is built from 13 residues. CDR1 and CDR2 from the germline V gene are MNHEY and SVGAGI. Trimming left V 2 bases short and J 8 bases short, with 12 bases between. As DNA, the CDR3 is TGTGCCAGCAGTTACGGAGGTGCCCTGGGCTACACCTTC. Encoded protein: CASSYGGALGYTF.

This chain joins TRBV19 and TRBJ1-5, with 7 bases that match TRBD1. Germline values: CDR1 LNHDA, CDR2 SQIVND (reference sequence). The length of the CDR3 is 14 residues. V lost 1 base and J lost 9; bases outside the gene matches: 6. The CDR3 sequence: CASSIAPGGPPQHF. The CDR3 DNA follows: TGTGCCAGTAGTATAGCTCCAGGGGGGCCGCCCCAGCATTTT.